The next 27 T cell receptor beta chains were all read from a single sample in a study of T cells in Graves' hyperthyroidism and ophthalmopathy. Amplification of TCR beta CDR3 regions was performed using RNA transcripts as template. HTBI primers were employed in a first-round RT-PCR of the TCR CDR3. TCRdb itself ran the multiplex PCR reads through MiXCR, one entry per CDR3 protein. The sample lists roughly 570,000 distinct CDR3 sequences, roughly 50% seen once, with around 7.7% in the top ten. The sequenced sample consisted of peripheral blood or thyroid tissue (not recorded which). All receptors derive from a woman aged 18-29 years with Graves' hyperthyroidism.

The chain couples TRBV7-6 to TRBJ2-7; 10 bases are shared with TRBD1. With 7 bases clipped from V and 1 base from J, the junction kept 10 bases outside the gene matches. The length of the CDR3 is 16 residues. Germline CDR1 is SGHVS and CDR2 is FNYEAQ. The CDR3 bases are TGTGCCAGCAACCTCCTACCGGGACAGGGGTCCTACGAGCAGTACTTC. It translates to CASNLLPGQGSYEQYF. Combining the CDR3 with reference TRBV7-6 and TRBJ2-7 gives the whole variable domain GAGVSQSPRYKVTKRGQDVALRCDPISGHVSLYWYRQALGQGPEFLTYFNYEAQQDKSGLPNDRFSAERPEGSISTLTIQRTEQRDSAMYRCASNLLPGQGSYEQYFGPGTRLTVT.

Note on this clonotype: The junction departs from the called germline gene at one end, perhaps through a read error. The chain uses TRBV5-5 and TRBJ2-7, with TRBD1 matching over 8 bases. Germline CDR1 reads SGHKS; CDR2 reads YYEKEE (reference sequence). The CDR3 consists of 14 residues. The CDR3: CASSPGQETYEQHF. The CDR3 bases are TGTGCCAGCAGCCCGGGACAGGAGACCTACGAGCAGCACTTC.

This clonotype was counted many times. J is TRBJ2-7 and V is TRBV5-1; 11 nucleotides agree with TRBD2. TRBJ2-1 explains the end of the DNA better; the J call may be wrong. CDR1 is SGHRS, CDR2 YFSETQ, per germline. This CDR3 region has 14 residues. CDR3 DNA sequence: TGCGCCAGCAGCCGACCACTAGCGGGGGATGAGCAGTTCTTC. This translates into CASSRPLAGDEQFF.

This clonotype was observed many times. The chain couples TRBV18 to TRBJ1-4; a weak D match, TRBD1 (5 bases). Germline V gene data show CDR1 as KGHSH and CDR2 as LQKENI. The CDR3 is 17 amino acids. V shed 0 bases and J shed 8 bases, with 19 bases lying between them. The CDR3 DNA sequence: TGTGCCAGCTCACCACCGGACGGGAGCAGGGCTTACGAAAAACTGTTTTTT. Its protein product is CASSPPDGSRAYEKLFF.

This clonotype has ten or more counts. V gene TRBV5-1 combines with J gene TRBJ2-7; D might be TRBD1 (5 bases). The V gene lost 4 bases and the J gene lost 7 bases, with 18 bases spanning the gap. Germline CDR1 SGHRS, CDR2 YFSETQ. The CDR3 consists of 14 residues. CDR3 region: CASSRMDIPMEQYF. CDR3 DNA: TGCGCCAGCAGCCGAATGGACATCCCTATGGAGCAGTACTTC.

At least ten counts were recorded for this clonotype. This chain uses TRBV10-2 with TRBJ2-6; D gene uncertain. Trimming shortened V by 7 bases and J by 0 bases, and 7 bases separated the two germline ends. Germline lookup yields CDR1 WSHSY and CDR2 SAAADI. This CDR3 has 14 amino acids. The CDR3 reads CASKLASGANVLTF. In nucleotides, the CDR3 is TGCGCCAGCAAGTTGGCCTCTGGGGCCAACGTCCTGACTTTC.

The V gene is TRBV2, the J gene TRBJ2-7; D uncertain. Deletions cut 5 bases from V and 4 bases from J, with 12 bases between. The germline V gene has CDR1 SNHLY and CDR2 FYNNEI. The CDR3 extends over 13 amino acids. The DNA of the CDR3 is TGTGCCAGCAGTTACGAGCCGGAGTACGAGCAGTACTTC. It yields the protein CASSYEPEYEQYF.

The chain recombines TRBV7-9 with TRBJ1-5, with D possibly TRBD1 on 6 matching bases. The length of the CDR3 is 14 residues. V shed 7 bases and J shed 2 bases, with 12 bases lying between them. CDR1 SEHNR and CDR2 FQNEAQ come from the germline V gene (reference sequence). CDR3 residues: CASIRAGGNQPQHF. The CDR3 DNA follows: TGTGCCAGCATTAGGGCAGGGGGCAATCAGCCCCAGCATTTT.

This clonotype was detected many times. This rearrangement joins TRBV7-2 to TRBJ1-4; possibly TRBD1 for D (6 bases). The CDR3 extends over 16 amino acids. Deletions cut 5 bases from V and 9 bases from J, with 22 bases between. Germline loops: CDR1 SGHTA, CDR2 FQGNSA. CDR3 sequence (DNA): TGTGCCAGCAGCCCGAGGGGGGGGACGCTGCAGAAAAAACTGTTTTTT. Its translation is CASSPRGGTLQKKLFF.

This clonotype has a count of ten or more. The J gene is TRBJ1-2, the V gene TRBV20-1; the D is unclear. The V gene lost 3 bases and the J gene lost 5 bases, with 13 bases spanning the gap. The V gene's germline CDR1 is DFQATT and CDR2 SNEGSKA (reference sequence). The length of the CDR3 is 13 residues. In nucleotides, the CDR3 is TGCAGTGCTAGTCTACCTGGATCGTATGGCTACACCTTC. This codes for CSASLPGSYGYTF.

This clonotype has a handful of counts. The chain recombines TRBV2 with TRBJ1-2; no clear D. The CDR3 totals 14 residues. The germline CDR1 and CDR2 sequences are SNHLY and FYNNEI. The V gene lost 5 bases and the J gene lost 5 bases, with 15 bases spanning the gap. The CDR3 coding sequence is TGTGCCAGCAGTTTATTCCCCAGCGGGTATGGCTACACCTTC. This sequence encodes CASSLFPSGYGYTF.

V is TRBV29-1 and J is TRBJ1-5; TRBD1 matches at 8 bases. From germline, CDR1 is SQVTM and CDR2 ANQGSEA. This CDR3 has 15 residues. The V gene end was trimmed by 4 bases and the J gene end by 8 bases; junction bases not matched to a gene: 13. CDR3 in DNA: TGCAGCGTTGCGGGACAGGTCGTAGGGAATGAGCCCCAGCATTTT. The encoded protein is CSVAGQVVGNEPQHF.

This clonotype was recorded once. In DNA form, the CDR3 reads TGTGCCAGCAGCGTCGGACACCACGACACAGATACGCAGTATTTT. Protein product: CASSVGHHDTDTQYF. The chain combines TRBV9 with TRBJ2-3, with a possible D match to TRBD1 (5 bases). Trimming took off 2 bases at V and 2 bases at J, with 12 bases between the two ends. CDR1 SGDLS and CDR2 YYNGEE come from the germline V gene. The CDR3 consists of 15 residues. The full variable domain, its missing parts supplied by reference TRBV9 and TRBJ2-3, is DSGVTQTPKHLITATGQRVTLRCSPRSGDLSVYWYQQSLDQGLQFLIQYYNGEERAKGNILERFSAQQFPDLHSELNLSSLELGDSALYFCASSVGHHDTDTQYFGPGTRLTVL.

This clonotype was counted only a few times. This chain joins TRBV27 and TRBJ2-2; 7 nucleotides align to TRBD1. The CDR3 spans 15 residues. Germline lookup yields CDR1 MNHEY and CDR2 SMNVEV (reference sequence). The J segment lost 6 bases and the V segment lost 5 bases, leaving 9 bases of the junction unmatched. The CDR3 DNA reads as TGTGCCAGCAGTGCAACAGGGGTTGTTGCCGGGGAGCTGTTTTTT. It encodes CASSATGVVAGELFF.

The chain carries TRBV7-9 and TRBJ2-7, with TRBD2 matching over 12 bases. The junction had 16 bases not matched to a gene; V was cut back by 4 bases and J by 9 bases. CDR3 length: 17 residues. Germline V gives CDR1 SEHNR, CDR2 FQNEAQ (reference sequence). The CDR3 nucleotides read TGTGCCAGCAGCTGGCTAGCGGGAGGGCCTCCCCCAGATACGCAGTACTTC. Translating it yields CASSWLAGGPPPDTQYF.

This clonotype was counted many times. This chain joins TRBV20-1 and TRBJ2-5; D may be TRBD1 (6 bases). Trimming shortened V by 5 bases and J by 2 bases, and 9 bases separated the two germline ends. This CDR3 spans 12 amino acids. Germline values: CDR1 DFQATT, CDR2 SNEGSKA (reference sequence). In DNA, the CDR3 is TGCAGTGCTTCCGGGACACAAGAGACCCAGTACTTC. Amino acid sequence: CSASGTQETQYF.

The chain joins TRBV5-1 to TRBJ2-7; D is possibly TRBD2 (6 bases). Germline V lookup: CDR1 SGHRS, CDR2 YFSETQ. V was shortened by 4 bases and J by 10 bases, with 6 bases between the two germline ends. The CDR3 contains 9 residues. The CDR3 here is CASSAGQYF. In DNA form, the CDR3 reads TGCGCCAGCAGCGCGGGACAGTACTTC.

This sequence joins TRBV30 and TRBJ2-2, with D hard to call. V was shortened by 4 bases and J by 1 base, with 4 bases between the two germline ends. Germline CDR1 GTSNPN, CDR2 SVGIG (reference sequence). The CDR3 contains 12 residues. The CDR3 protein is CAWTGNTGELFF. The CDR3 DNA is TGTGCCTGGACAGGGAACACCGGGGAGCTGTTTTTT.

The chain is built from TRBV10-3 and TRBJ2-7; 10 positions match TRBD2. This CDR3 has 15 residues. V lost 4 bases, J lost 3 bases, and 6 bases stayed unmatched. The V gene's germline CDR1 is ENHRY and CDR2 SYGVKD. In DNA, the CDR3 is TGTGCCATCAGTGCGGGAGGACTAGCGGACTACGAGCAGTACTTC. Its protein product is CAISAGGLADYEQYF.

This chain joins TRBV24-1 and TRBJ2-5, with 7 bases matching TRBD1. The CDR3 sequence is 15 residues long. Per germline, CDR1 KGHDR and CDR2 SFDVKD. V gave up 4 bases and J gave up 4 bases; unmatched junction bases: 8. DNA for the CDR3: TGTGCCACCAGTGAAGCGACAGGGAATCGAGAGACCCAGTACTTC. Amino acids: CATSEATGNRETQYF.

This clonotype has a single count. The chain combines TRBV24-1 with TRBJ2-7; D might be TRBD2 (5 bases). V was clipped by 11 bases and J by 2 bases, with 27 bases between them. CDR1 is KGHDR, CDR2 SFDVKD, per germline. This CDR3 has 17 amino acids. CDR3 loop: CASSQSPDRGLPYEQYF. CDR3 in DNA: TGTGCCAGCAGCCAATCTCCCGACCGAGGGCTTCCCTACGAGCAGTACTTC.

The rearrangement joins TRBV9 to TRBJ1-5, with D maybe TRBD1 (5 bases). CDR1 SGDLS and CDR2 YYNGEE come from the germline V gene. This CDR3 region has 12 residues. V was trimmed by 7 bases and J by 4 bases, leaving 9 bases between them. Here the CDR3 DNA reads TGTGCCAGCGGGGGTGAGAATCAGCCCCAGCATTTT. Its translation: CASGGENQPQHF.

V usage is TRBV9 and J usage is TRBJ2-3, with TRBD2 matching 7 bases. Trimming at V came to 1 base and at J to 0 bases, leaving 17 bases not matched to a gene. This CDR3 contains 20 residues. Germline-derived CDR1 and CDR2 are SGDLS and YYNGEE. The CDR3 DNA reads TGTGCCAGCAGCGTAACCCCGTACCCTACACTAGCGACTAGCACAGATACGCAGTATTTT. Encoded protein: CASSVTPYPTLATSTDTQYF.

This clonotype was observed a handful of times. The rearrangement links TRBV20-1 to TRBJ2-3, with no clear D. The V gene lost 8 bases and the J gene lost 4 bases, with 13 bases spanning the gap. The CDR3 totals 12 residues. CDR1 DFQATT and CDR2 SNEGSKA come from the germline V gene (reference sequence). CDR3: CSPAYYADTQYF. The DNA of the CDR3 is TGCAGTCCTGCATACTACGCAGATACGCAGTATTTT.

V usage is TRBV29-1 and J usage is TRBJ2-5; possible D gene TRBD2, 6 bases. Per the germline V gene, CDR1 is SQVTM and CDR2 is ANQGSEA. Between the trimmed V and J ends, which lost 3 bases and 5 bases, there was a span of 16 bases. The CDR3 has 14 amino acids. CDR3 protein: CSVDVGAGWETQYF. CDR3 nucleotide sequence: TGCAGCGTTGATGTAGGGGCGGGATGGGAGACCCAGTACTTC.

At least ten counts were recorded for this clonotype. The chain links TRBV5-8 to TRBJ2-7; TRBD2 might be the D (6 bases). The CDR3 spans 16 residues. V gave up 1 base and J gave up 2 bases, with 16 bases separating them. The germline V gene has CDR1 SGHTS and CDR2 YDEGEE. CDR3 DNA sequence: TGTGCCAGCAGCTTGCGCCCTCGGGAGTTCCCCTACGAGCAGTACTTC. Residues: CASSLRPREFPYEQYF.

This clonotype was picked up many times. This chain joins TRBV19 and TRBJ2-7; TRBD2 aligns across 9 bases. The V and J ends lost 5 bases and 6 bases, in that order; junction bases with no gene match: 14. CDR3 size: 16 residues. Germline lookup yields CDR1 LNHDA and CDR2 SQIVND (reference sequence). As DNA, the CDR3 is TGTGCCAGTAGTGCCCCGACGGGGCGGGAGGGCCCCGAGCAGTACTTC. This translates into CASSAPTGREGPEQYF.